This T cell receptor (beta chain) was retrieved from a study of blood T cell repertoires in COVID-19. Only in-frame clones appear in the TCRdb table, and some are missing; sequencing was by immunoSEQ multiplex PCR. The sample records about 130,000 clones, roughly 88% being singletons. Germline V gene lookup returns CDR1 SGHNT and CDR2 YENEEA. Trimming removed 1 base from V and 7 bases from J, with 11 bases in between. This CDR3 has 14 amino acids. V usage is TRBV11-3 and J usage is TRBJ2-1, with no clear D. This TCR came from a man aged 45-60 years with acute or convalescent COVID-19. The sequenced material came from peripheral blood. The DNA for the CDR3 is TGTGCCAGCAGCTTAGGCGTTTACTCGAATGAGCAGTTCTTC. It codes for CASSLGVYSNEQFF.